These 13 T cell receptor beta chains were sequenced from one sample in a study of blood T cell repertoires in COVID-19. Here immunoSEQ multiplex PCR was the method, and the copy in TCRdb shows in-frame clones only, minus some. Here the sample spans about 190,000 clones, roughly 80% being singletons. The sequencing sample was made of peripheral blood. The receptor source for this set is a woman in her 40s with acute or convalescent COVID-19.

The DNA for the CDR3 is TGCGCCAGCAGCCTTCAGGGGGGTGGGAATTCACCCCTCCACTTT. Amino acids: CASSLQGGGNSPLHF. The chain joins TRBV4-1 to TRBJ1-6; the match to TRBD1 covers 7 bases. Germline-derived CDR1 and CDR2 are MGHRA and YSYEKL. CDR3 length: 15 residues. The J segment lost 7 bases and the V segment lost 4 bases, leaving 7 bases of the junction unmatched.

This chain uses TRBV28 with TRBJ2-7; 9 nucleotides line up with TRBD1. This CDR3 is built from 16 residues. Germline CDR1 MDHEN, CDR2 SYDVKM. V gave up 4 bases and J gave up 6 bases; unmatched junction bases: 13. The CDR3 spells CASSSPSGTGPFEQYF. The DNA for the CDR3 is TGTGCCAGCAGTTCGCCCTCCGGGACAGGGCCTTTCGAGCAGTACTTC.

This clone was detected once. V is TRBV19 and J is TRBJ2-1, with TRBD2 matching 10 bases. CDR3 length: 15 residues. Germline V gene lookup returns CDR1 LNHDA and CDR2 SQIVND (reference sequence). Losses at the gene ends were 5 bases for V and 5 bases for J; bases not matched to a gene: 6. The CDR3, as DNA: TGTGCCAGTAGTCTCAGGACTAGCGGCGACAATGAGCAGTTCTTC. Encoded protein: CASSLRTSGDNEQFF.

The rearrangement joins TRBV14 to TRBJ2-3; no firm D call. CDR3 length: 16 residues. V lost 1 base, J lost 1 base, and 12 bases lay in between. From germline, CDR1 is SGHDN and CDR2 FVKESK. CDR3 in amino acids: CASSQARTRGTDTQYF. CDR3 coding DNA: TGTGCCAGCAGCCAAGCCCGAACACGGGGCACAGATACGCAGTATTTT.

The genes are TRBV4-1 and TRBJ1-2; D not resolved. Between the trimmed V and J ends, which lost 1 base and 8 bases, there was a span of 14 bases. The CDR3 extends over 14 amino acids. Germline V gives CDR1 MGHRA, CDR2 YSYEKL. CDR3 sequence reads: CASSQGGGYLGYTF. The CDR3 DNA follows: TGCGCCAGCAGCCAAGGTGGAGGTTACCTCGGCTACACCTTC.

This chain connects TRBV6-5 to TRBJ2-7, with TRBD1 identical over 7 bases. V shed 4 bases and J 4 bases; nucleotides not matched to a gene: 10. The CDR3 runs 15 residues. CDR1 and CDR2 (germline): MNHEY, SVGAGI. The CDR3 coding sequence is TGTGCCAGCAGTTCAGCGACAGGGTTATTTTACGAGCAGTACTTC. This encodes CASSSATGLFYEQYF.

V and J are TRBV2 and TRBJ2-1, with 10 bases matching TRBD2. Germline CDR1 is SNHLY and CDR2 is FYNNEI. The CDR3 runs to 14 residues. V lost 5 bases and J lost 5; bases outside the gene matches: 3. DNA for the CDR3: TGTGCCAGCAGTAAACTAGCGGGAAACAATGAGCAGTTCTTC. Translating it yields CASSKLAGNNEQFF.

This clone was found a few times. This sample also contains other DNA sequences that code for the same CDR3. The chain links TRBV5-1 to TRBJ2-2, with D possibly TRBD2 on 6 matching bases. This CDR3 has 13 amino acids. The germline V and J ends were trimmed by 5 bases and 5 bases, with 10 bases remaining between them. Germline V lookup: CDR1 SGHRS, CDR2 YFSETQ. CDR3 sequence reads: CASRSEGTGELFF. The CDR3 bases are TGCGCCAGCAGATCGGAGGGGACCGGGGAGCTGTTTTTT.

This chain connects TRBV28 to TRBJ1-5; D remains ambiguous. This CDR3 has 14 residues. Germline assignment: CDR1 MDHEN and CDR2 SYDVKM. Trimming stripped 3 bases from V and 6 bases from J, with 12 bases between. For the CDR3, the DNA is TGTGCCAGCAGTTTCTCGGGGTCGGGTCAGCCCCAGCATTTT. Its protein is CASSFSGSGQPQHF.

The chain carries TRBV27 and TRBJ2-3; TRBD2 matches 10 bases. The CDR3 spans 17 residues. After removal of 4 bases from V and 4 bases from J, the junction contained 11 bases not matched to a gene. CDR1 MNHEY and CDR2 SMNVEV come from the germline V gene (reference sequence). The CDR3 loop reads CASSSPGGLAGADTQYF. As DNA, the CDR3 is TGTGCCAGCAGTTCCCCCGGAGGGCTAGCGGGGGCAGATACGCAGTATTTT.

The chain combines TRBV19 with TRBJ2-1, with 7 bases that match TRBD2. CDR1 is LNHDA, CDR2 SQIVND, per germline (reference sequence). The CDR3 is made up of 16 amino acids. V lost 5 bases to trimming and J lost 7 bases; unmatched junction nucleotides: 14. The CDR3 coding sequence is TGTGCCAGTAGTTACGGCGGGAGAGCTCTACAGAATGAGCAGTTCTTC. Amino acid sequence: CASSYGGRALQNEQFF.

This rearrangement joins TRBV5-4 to TRBJ2-1; 8 bases are a match to TRBD2. In germline, CDR1 is SGHNT, CDR2 YYREEE (reference sequence). This CDR3 region has 14 residues. J was trimmed by 8 bases and V by 1 base; bases with no gene match: 5. The CDR3 reads CASSLFSGAHEQFF. The CDR3, as DNA: TGTGCCAGCAGCTTGTTTAGCGGGGCCCATGAGCAGTTCTTC. Drawing the rest from reference TRBV5-4 and TRBJ2-1, the complete variable domain is ETGVTQSPTHLIKTRGQQVTLRCSSQSGHNTVSWYQQALGQGPQFIFQYYREEENGRGNFPPRFSGLQFPNYSSELNVNALELDDSALYLCASSLFSGAHEQFFGPGTRLTVL.

The gene calls are TRBV7-9 and TRBJ2-7; perhaps TRBD2 as D (6 bases). Germline V gene sequence: CDR1 SEHNR, CDR2 FQNEAQ (reference sequence). V dropped 6 bases and J dropped 4 bases, with 16 bases sitting between them. There are 14 residues in the CDR3. The CDR3 sequence is CASSGGTGPYEQYF. The CDR3 DNA reads as TGTGCCAGCAGTGGGGGGACGGGCCCATACGAGCAGTACTTC.